This TCR beta chain was obtained from a study of cytomegalovirus exposure and HLA in healthy donors. The PCR employed 60 Vbeta primers together with 13 Jbeta primers. The assay was immunoSEQ multiplex PCR, and TCRdb's table has in-frame clones only and misses some. The repertoire consists of over 150,000 clones, with more than 75% occurring once and the leading ten covering 9.5% to 15%. Study-level results: It was shown in a later analysis that HLA-associated TCR beta chains were more clonally expanded than other, equally common chains. For TCR beta chains, V- and J-gene trimming was later linked to a missense DCLRE1C variant.

Concerning this clone itself: Its antigen remains unknown.

V was shortened by 4 bases and J by 5 bases, with 11 bases between the two germline ends. This CDR3 spans 14 amino acids. CDR1 and CDR2 from the germline V gene are MDHEN and SYDVKM. This receptor was obtained from a man aged 25-45 years in good health and CMV-seropositive. V is TRBV28 and J is TRBJ1-4; D might be TRBD1 (5 bases). The specimen sequenced was PBMCs. CDR3 loop: CASSSRGGNEKLFF. CDR3 in DNA: TGTGCCAGCAGTTCCCGGGGGGGGAATGAAAAACTGTTTTTT.